This entry lists 7 T cell receptor beta chains sequenced from one sample in a study of cytomegalovirus exposure and HLA in healthy donors. Produced via immunoSEQ multiplex PCR; TCRdb's table is partial and in-frame only. The table lists some 140,000 clones, about 88% of them singletons. Sequencing was performed on PBMCs. These receptors all come from a man between 18 and 29 years old in good health and CMV-seropositive.

In this sample, this clone turned up many times. The V and J genes are TRBV4-1 and TRBJ2-7; TRBD1 aligns across 7 bases. Losses at the gene ends were 0 bases for V and 5 bases for J; bases not matched to a gene: 10. CDR1 and CDR2 from the germline V gene are MGHRA and YSYEKL. The CDR3 extends over 16 amino acids. Here the CDR3 reads CASSQDDVVRGNEQYF. For the CDR3, the DNA is TGCGCCAGCAGCCAAGACGACGTAGTCAGGGGGAACGAGCAGTACTTC.

This chain links TRBV19 with TRBJ2-3; tentatively, D is TRBD1 (5 bases). Trimming left V 8 bases short and J 0 bases short, with 12 bases between. The germline V gene has CDR1 LNHDA and CDR2 SQIVND (reference sequence). The CDR3 covers 14 residues. This CDR3 is CASARQRSTDTQYF. CDR3 nucleotide sequence: TGTGCCAGTGCCCGACAGCGTAGCACAGATACGCAGTATTTT.

As regards this clone: Other DNA sequences within the sample encode an identical CDR3. This chain connects TRBV7-9 to TRBJ1-5; TRBD1 agrees at 10 bases. The CDR3 sequence is 15 residues long. Germline CDR1 reads SEHNR; CDR2 reads FQNEAQ (reference sequence). Unmatched junction bases numbered 1, after V lost 1 base and J lost 4 bases. CDR3 sequence (DNA): TGTGCCAGCAGCTTAGGACAGGGGGCGAATCAGCCCCAGCATTTT. Its protein product is CASSLGQGANQPQHF.

The chain has TRBV29-1 and TRBJ2-5; weak D call: TRBD1 (6 bases). The CDR3 runs 13 residues. Between the trimmed V and J ends, which lost 5 bases and 1 base, there was a span of 11 bases. CDR1 is SQVTM and CDR2 is ANQGSEA in the germline V gene. CDR3 in DNA: TGCAGCGTTTTTGACAGGAGCCAAGAGACCCAGTACTTC. Its translation: CSVFDRSQETQYF.

The rearrangement uses TRBV7-3 and TRBJ1-1; D is possibly TRBD1 (6 bases). This CDR3 has 13 residues. Trimming left V 2 bases short and J 4 bases short, with 8 bases between. CDR1 SGHTA and CDR2 FQGTGA come from the germline V gene. The chain's CDR3 is CASSLQGPTEAFF. CDR3 coding DNA: TGTGCCAGCAGCTTACAGGGGCCCACTGAAGCTTTCTTT.

The V call is TRBV9, the J call TRBJ1-2, with TRBD1 identical over 7 bases. The germline CDR1 and CDR2 sequences are SGDLS and YYNGEE. V trimming: 4 bases; J trimming: 3 bases; junction bases outside the gene matches: 9. The CDR3 is 15 residues long. In DNA form, the CDR3 reads TGTGCCAGCAGCCCCCAAACAGGGGTCTACTATGGCTACACCTTC. It specifies CASSPQTGVYYGYTF.

The chain links TRBV6-5 to TRBJ1-2; 9 bases align to TRBD1. V gave up 8 bases and J gave up 4 bases; unmatched junction bases: 8. CDR3 size: 14 residues. Germline V lookup: CDR1 MNHEY, CDR2 SVGAGI. CDR3 DNA: TGTGCCAGCGCCAGGACAGGGGACGCCTATGGCTACACCTTC. Amino acid sequence: CASARTGDAYGYTF.